The 27 T cell receptor beta chains below were found in one sample sequenced in a study of blood T cell repertoires in COVID-19 (dated by TCRdb to the early 2020s). The library relied on the immunoSEQ multiplex PCR assay. Here the immuneACCESS table is served through TCRdb, limited to in-frame sequences with V and J called. Missing clones are a known gap in these copies; in checked studies unresolved V genes cover under half, and the rest lacks a known reason. This sample has under 250,000 clones in its table, and 65% to 85% of those were observed once. The biggest ten clones account for 2% to 2.5% of the sample. The sample was peripheral blood. The receptors here all came from a woman between 55 and 75 years old with acute or convalescent COVID-19.

CDR3 region: CASRGTGGTEAFF. CDR3 DNA: TGTGCCAGCAGGGGGACAGGGGGAACTGAAGCTTTCTTT. This sequence joins TRBV2 and TRBJ1-1, with TRBD1 identical over 11 bases. Per the germline V gene, CDR1 is SNHLY and CDR2 is FYNNEI. V lost 6 bases and J lost 5; bases outside the gene matches: 2. CDR3 length equals 13 residues.

The chain carries TRBV5-5 and TRBJ2-1, with TRBD1 as a possible D gene (6 bases). The CDR3 is 16 amino acids. Germline assignment: CDR1 SGHKS and CDR2 YYEKEE (reference sequence). Trimming stripped 4 bases from V and 6 bases from J, with 20 bases between. The CDR3 loop reads CASSIITGTGINEQFF. The CDR3 DNA reads TGTGCCAGCAGCATAATCACAGGGACGGGGATCAATGAGCAGTTCTTC.

The V gene is TRBV6-1, the J gene TRBJ1-1; a weak D match, TRBD1 (6 bases). The germline V gene encodes CDR1 MNHNS and CDR2 SASEGT. Trimming cost V 6 bases and J 0 bases, with 11 bases left between them. The CDR3 is 14 amino acids. The CDR3 DNA sequence: TGTGCCAGCAGCCGGACAGCCTTGAACACTGAAGCTTTCTTT. It is translated as CASSRTALNTEAFF.

On this clone itself: In the same sample, other DNA sequences code for this CDR3. V gene TRBV5-1 combines with J gene TRBJ2-2; 8 bases are shared with TRBD1. Germline V lookup: CDR1 SGHRS, CDR2 YFSETQ. J was trimmed by 4 bases and V by 0 bases; bases with no gene match: 2. There are 15 residues in the CDR3. The CDR3 loop reads CASSLGQGSTGELFF. The CDR3 coding sequence is TGCGCCAGCAGCTTGGGACAGGGGTCCACCGGGGAGCTGTTTTTT.

The rearrangement joins TRBV15 to TRBJ2-2, with D tentatively TRBD2 (5 bases). The length of the CDR3 is 15 residues. V was shortened by 3 bases and J by 0 bases, with 8 bases between the two germline ends. In germline, CDR1 is LNHNV, CDR2 YYDKDF (reference sequence). The CDR3 DNA follows: TGTGCCACCAGCAGGGAGCGGACGAACACCGGGGAGCTGTTTTTT. This sequence encodes CATSRERTNTGELFF.

This chain uses TRBV2 with TRBJ1-2; D gene unclear. V lost 7 bases and J lost 8, with 11 bases in between. This CDR3 has 11 residues. Germline V gene sequence: CDR1 SNHLY, CDR2 FYNNEI. The CDR3 sequence: CASKTEGGYTF. The CDR3, as DNA: TGTGCCAGCAAGACGGAGGGCGGCTACACCTTC.

The chain couples TRBV3-1 (or the pseudogene TRBV3-2) to TRBJ1-2, with D possibly being TRBD1 (6 bases). V shed 4 bases and J shed 4 bases, with 16 bases lying between them. CDR3 length: 15 amino acids. Per germline, CDR1 LGHDT and CDR2 YNNKEL (reference sequence). The CDR3 DNA sequence: TGTGCCAGCAGCCCCGACAATGCCAGGGGCTATGGCTACACCTTC. Residues: CASSPDNARGYGYTF.

The V call is TRBV7-2, the J call TRBJ2-1; tentative D call: TRBD2 (6 bases). CDR3 length: 15 residues. The V end was cut by 6 bases, the J end by 0 bases, with 12 bases between. Germline lookup yields CDR1 SGHTA and CDR2 FQGNSA. The CDR3 region has the DNA TGTGCCAGCAGGTCCCGGGGGAGCTCCTACAATGAGCAGTTCTTC. Encoded protein: CASRSRGSSYNEQFF.

Comment on this clone: Mismatch with germline at one junction end may stem from a read error. This sequence joins TRBV7-9 and TRBJ2-2, with 12 bases aligning to TRBD2. Per germline, CDR1 SEHNR and CDR2 FQNEAQ (reference sequence). The length of the CDR3 is 16 residues. CDR3 nucleotides: TGTGCCAGCAGCCTAGCGGGGGGGGCGAACACCGGGGAGCTGTTTTTT. This sequence encodes CASSLAGGANTGELFF.

The chain carries TRBV14 and TRBJ1-2; D uncertain. The CDR3 runs 12 residues. Germline CDR1 SGHDN, CDR2 FVKESK. V shed 4 bases and J shed 5 bases, with 8 bases lying between them. For the CDR3, the DNA is TGTGCCAGCAGCCTGAGGAATTATGGCTACACCTTC. Protein sequence: CASSLRNYGYTF. Full variable domain (rest looked up from reference TRBV14 and TRBJ1-2): EAGVTQFPSHSVIEKGQTVTLRCDPISGHDNLYWYRRVMGKEIKFLLHFVKESKQDESGMPNNRFLAERTGGTYSTLKVQPAELEDSGVYFCASSLRNYGYTFGSGTRLTVV.

CDR3 DNA: TGTGCCTGGAGTGTCAGTCTTAATGAGCAGTTCTTC. As protein: CAWSVSLNEQFF. V usage is TRBV30 and J usage is TRBJ2-1, with no clear D. Germline CDR1 is GTSNPN and CDR2 is SVGIG (reference sequence). The CDR3 runs 12 residues. V was trimmed by 0 bases and J by 7 bases, leaving 7 bases between them.

The chain joins TRBV19 to TRBJ2-2, with 8 bases matching TRBD1. V lost 6 bases and J lost 5; bases outside the gene matches: 11. The CDR3 has 16 amino acids. Germline V gene data show CDR1 as LNHDA and CDR2 as SQIVND (reference sequence). The CDR3 DNA reads TGTGCCAGTAGCCACCGGGGGACAGGTCGTACCGGGGAGCTGTTTTTT. It is translated as CASSHRGTGRTGELFF.

The J gene is TRBJ2-1, the V gene TRBV7-2; the match to TRBD2 covers 8 bases. Losses at the gene ends were 4 bases for V and 6 bases for J; bases not matched to a gene: 11. CDR1 is SGHTA and CDR2 is FQGNSA in the germline V gene. The CDR3 consists of 16 residues. The CDR3 DNA is TGTGCCAGCAGCTCCCGATTTAGCGGGGATCCCAATGAGCAGTTCTTC. This codes for CASSSRFSGDPNEQFF.

V and J are TRBV10-1 and TRBJ1-5; D not resolved. Trimming removed 10 bases at V and 10 bases at J, with 8 bases between. The CDR3 loop spans 9 amino acids. Per germline, CDR1 WNHNN and CDR2 SYGVQD (reference sequence). CDR3 coding DNA: TGCGCCATCTGGCAACCCCAGCATTTT. Translating gives CAIWQPQHF.

This chain connects TRBV29-1 to TRBJ2-7; weak D call: TRBD1 (5 bases). CDR1 is SQVTM, CDR2 ANQGSEA, per germline. Trimming removed 5 bases at V and 0 bases at J, with 5 bases between. The CDR3 runs 11 residues. Here the CDR3 reads CSVQGSYEQYF. For the CDR3, the DNA is TGCAGCGTTCAGGGCTCCTACGAGCAGTACTTC.

The CDR3 DNA is TGTGCCAGCAGCGCATACGCGGAGGAGTTCTACGAGCAGTACTTC. Translated, it gives CASSAYAEEFYEQYF. J is TRBJ2-7 and V is TRBV9; a weak D match, TRBD2 (5 bases). CDR3 size: 15 residues. CDR1 SGDLS and CDR2 YYNGEE come from the germline V gene. With 3 bases removed from V and 3 bases from J, the gap between germline ends came to 16 bases.

This clone was seen a single time. The CDR3 DNA follows: TGTGCCAGCCGTTTAAGGGGGAACACTGAAGCTTTCTTT. Translating it yields CASRLRGNTEAFF. The V gene is TRBV5-6, the J gene TRBJ1-1; D possibly corresponds to TRBD1 (5 bases). The germline V and J ends were trimmed by 7 bases and 1 base, with 11 bases remaining between them. Germline V CDR1 and CDR2: SGHDT, YYEEEE. CDR3 length equals 13 residues.

J is TRBJ1-1 and V is TRBV5-1; D might be TRBD1 (6 bases). Germline lookup yields CDR1 SGHRS and CDR2 YFSETQ. V was shortened by 5 bases and J by 1 base, with 9 bases between the two germline ends. This CDR3 is built from 13 residues. CDR3 nucleotide sequence: TGCGCCAGCAGGAAACAGGGGAACACTGAAGCTTTCTTT. This gives the protein CASRKQGNTEAFF.

This clone has a handful of counts. This chain joins TRBV27 and TRBJ1-6; 9 nucleotides line up with TRBD1. The V segment lost 0 bases and the J segment 8 bases; nucleotides outside the gene matches: 5. Looked up from germline, CDR1 is MNHEY and CDR2 is SMNVEV (reference sequence). This CDR3 has 16 amino acids. CDR3 DNA: TGTGCCAGCAGTTTATCCCGGTACAGGGGGCATTCACCCCTCCACTTT. It codes for CASSLSRYRGHSPLHF.

The CDR3 spells CASSGTQGTANYNSPLHF. In DNA form, the CDR3 reads TGTGCCAGCAGTGGGACCCAGGGGACAGCCAACTATAATTCACCCCTCCACTTT. The genes are TRBV6-1 and TRBJ1-6, with 7 bases matching TRBD1. The CDR3 has 18 amino acids. V was clipped by 4 bases and J by 3 bases; unmatched bases: 12. From germline, CDR1 is MNHNS and CDR2 SASEGT.

The V and J genes are TRBV28 and TRBJ2-3, with 12 bases aligning to TRBD1. V trimming: 10 bases; J trimming: 3 bases; junction bases outside the gene matches: 8. The length of the CDR3 is 15 residues. Germline loops: CDR1 MDHEN, CDR2 SYDVKM. The CDR3 loop reads CATMGQGARTDTQYF. CDR3 sequence (DNA): TGTGCCACCATGGGACAGGGGGCAAGAACAGATACGCAGTATTTT. Variable domain in full (rest from reference TRBV28 and TRBJ2-3): DVKVTQSSRYLVKRTGEKVFLECVQDMDHENMFWYRQDPGLGLRLIYFSYDVKMKEKGDIPEGYSVSREKKERFSLILESASTNQTSMYLCATMGQGARTDTQYFGPGTRLTVL.

This chain connects TRBV5-1 to TRBJ1-2; D is ambiguous. The V and J ends lost 0 bases and 4 bases respectively, with 10 bases between them. This CDR3 comprises 14 residues. Germline values: CDR1 SGHRS, CDR2 YFSETQ. The CDR3 coding sequence is TGCGCCAGCAGCTTGGATGGGAGCCGCTATGGCTACACCTTC. This codes for CASSLDGSRYGYTF.

This chain uses TRBV5-1 with TRBJ1-2; D is ambiguous. From germline, CDR1 is SGHRS and CDR2 YFSETQ. The CDR3 is made up of 14 amino acids. Trimming removed 4 bases from V and 3 bases from J, with 13 bases in between. Here the CDR3 DNA reads TGCGCCAGCAGCATGCGGGAAACCGACTATGGCTACACCTTC. Its protein product is CASSMRETDYGYTF.

This clone has only a few counts. V usage is TRBV6-5 and J usage is TRBJ2-2; the D gene is possibly TRBD1 (6 bases). Germline CDR1 and CDR2: MNHEY and SVGAGI. Between the trimmed V and J ends, which lost 10 bases and 3 bases, there was a span of 15 bases. The CDR3 sequence is 14 residues long. The CDR3 DNA reads TGTGCCACCCCGCCCAGGGGAGACACCGGGGAGCTGTTTTTT. It codes for CATPPRGDTGELFF.

This clone was detected only once. The chain combines TRBV18 with TRBJ1-6; TRBD1 agrees at 7 bases. The CDR3 totals 15 residues. The V gene end was trimmed by 3 bases and the J gene end by 7 bases; junction bases not matched to a gene: 6. Germline CDR1 is KGHSH and CDR2 is LQKENI. The CDR3: CASSPQPRGNSPLHF. CDR3 nucleotides: TGTGCCAGCTCACCCCAGCCCAGGGGGAATTCACCCCTCCACTTT.

The V gene is TRBV19, the J gene TRBJ1-1, with D possibly matching TRBD1 (5 bases). The CDR3 has 13 residues. The V gene's germline CDR1 is LNHDA and CDR2 SQIVND (reference sequence). Between the trimmed V and J ends, which lost 4 bases and 1 base, there was a span of 7 bases. CDR3 region: CASSTQGNTEAFF. DNA of the CDR3: TGTGCCAGTAGTACCCAGGGGAACACTGAAGCTTTCTTT.

The rearrangement joins TRBV7-2 to TRBJ1-2; D call uncertain. The V end lost 3 bases, the J end lost 2 bases, and 13 bases lay between the germline ends. The CDR3 is 15 residues long. Germline CDR1 is SGHTA and CDR2 is FQGNSA. Here the CDR3 reads CASSFGRQANYGYTF. In DNA form, the CDR3 reads TGTGCCAGCAGCTTTGGAAGGCAGGCGAACTATGGCTACACCTTC. The whole variable domain, filled in from reference TRBV7-2 and TRBJ1-2, reads GAGVSQSPSNKVTEKGKDVELRCDPISGHTALYWYRQSLGQGLEFLIYFQGNSAPDKSGLPSDRFSAERTGGSVSTLTIQRTQQEDSAVYLCASSFGRQANYGYTFGSGTRLTVV.